This T cell receptor beta chain comes out of a study of T-cell reconstitution after alpha-beta-depleted transplantation in children. During its preparation, the TCRbeta library received unique molecular identifiers. TCRdb redid the calling of the PCR reads with MiXCR, one entry per CDR3 protein. The table shows around 78,000 distinct CDR3 sequences, with around 7.9% occurring only once. This clonotype was counted ten times or more. This CDR3 has 14 residues. V shed 6 bases and J 1 base; nucleotides not matched to a gene: 2. Germline V gene data show CDR1 as MNHEY and CDR2 as SVGAGI. The TCR was taken from a human donor who donated a stem cell graft to a child with acute lymphoblastic leukemia. This chain joins TRBV6-5 and TRBJ1-5; 8 bases fit TRBD1. Sequencing used PBMCs from the stem cell graft donor, obtained from the stem cell graft. The DNA of the CDR3 is TGTGCCAGCAGACAGGGGGGGAGCAATCAGCCCCAGCATTTT. It translates to CASRQGGSNQPQHF.